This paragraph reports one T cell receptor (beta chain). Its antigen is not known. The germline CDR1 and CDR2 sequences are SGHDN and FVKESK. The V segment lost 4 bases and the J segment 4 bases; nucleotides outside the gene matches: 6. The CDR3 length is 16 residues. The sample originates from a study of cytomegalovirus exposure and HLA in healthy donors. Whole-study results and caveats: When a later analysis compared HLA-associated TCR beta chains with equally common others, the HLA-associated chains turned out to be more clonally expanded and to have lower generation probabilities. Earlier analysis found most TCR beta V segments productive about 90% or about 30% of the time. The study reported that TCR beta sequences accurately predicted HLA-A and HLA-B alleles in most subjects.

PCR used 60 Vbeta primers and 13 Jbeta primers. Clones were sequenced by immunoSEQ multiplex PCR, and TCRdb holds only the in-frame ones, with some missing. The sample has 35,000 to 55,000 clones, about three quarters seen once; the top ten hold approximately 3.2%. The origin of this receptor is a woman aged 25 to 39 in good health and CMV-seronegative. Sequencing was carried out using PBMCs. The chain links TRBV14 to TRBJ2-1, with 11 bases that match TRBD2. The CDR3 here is CASSLRTSGFYNEQFF. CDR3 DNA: TGTGCCAGCAGCCTTCGGACTAGCGGGTTTTACAATGAGCAGTTCTTC.